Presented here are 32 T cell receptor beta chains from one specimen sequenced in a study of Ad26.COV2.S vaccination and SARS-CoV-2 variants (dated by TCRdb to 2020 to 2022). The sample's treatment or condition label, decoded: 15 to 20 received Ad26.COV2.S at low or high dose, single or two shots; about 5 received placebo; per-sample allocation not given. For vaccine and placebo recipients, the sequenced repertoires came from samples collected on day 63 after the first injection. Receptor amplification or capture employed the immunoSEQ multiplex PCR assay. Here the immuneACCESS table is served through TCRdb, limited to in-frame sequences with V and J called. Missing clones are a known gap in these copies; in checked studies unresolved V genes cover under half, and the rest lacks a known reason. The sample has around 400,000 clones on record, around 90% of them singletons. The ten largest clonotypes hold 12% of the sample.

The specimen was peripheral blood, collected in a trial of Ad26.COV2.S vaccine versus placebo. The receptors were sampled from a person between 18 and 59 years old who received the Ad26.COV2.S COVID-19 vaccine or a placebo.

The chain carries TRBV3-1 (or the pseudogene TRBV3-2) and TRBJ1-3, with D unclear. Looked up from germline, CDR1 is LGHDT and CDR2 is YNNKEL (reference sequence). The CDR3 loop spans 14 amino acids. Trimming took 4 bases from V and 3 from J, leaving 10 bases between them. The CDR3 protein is CASSPTVIGNTIYF. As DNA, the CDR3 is TGTGCCAGCAGCCCCACGGTCATTGGAAACACCATATATTTT.

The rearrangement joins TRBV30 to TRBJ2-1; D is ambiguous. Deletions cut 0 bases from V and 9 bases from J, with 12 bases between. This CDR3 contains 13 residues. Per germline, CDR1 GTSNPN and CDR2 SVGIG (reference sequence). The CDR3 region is CAWSVQTESEQFF. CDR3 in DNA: TGTGCCTGGAGTGTACAAACTGAGTCTGAGCAGTTCTTC.

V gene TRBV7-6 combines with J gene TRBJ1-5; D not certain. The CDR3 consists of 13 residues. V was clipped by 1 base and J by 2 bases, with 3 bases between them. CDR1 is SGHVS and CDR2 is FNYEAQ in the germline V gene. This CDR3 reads CASSLDGNQPQHF. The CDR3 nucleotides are TGTGCCAGCAGCTTAGATGGCAATCAGCCCCAGCATTTT.

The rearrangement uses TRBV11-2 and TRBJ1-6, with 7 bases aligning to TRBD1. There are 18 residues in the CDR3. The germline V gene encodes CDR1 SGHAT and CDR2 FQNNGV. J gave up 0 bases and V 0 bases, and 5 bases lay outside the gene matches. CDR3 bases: TGTGCCAGCAGCTTAGATGAAGACAGGGACTCCTATAATTCACCCCTCCACTTT. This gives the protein CASSLDEDRDSYNSPLHF.

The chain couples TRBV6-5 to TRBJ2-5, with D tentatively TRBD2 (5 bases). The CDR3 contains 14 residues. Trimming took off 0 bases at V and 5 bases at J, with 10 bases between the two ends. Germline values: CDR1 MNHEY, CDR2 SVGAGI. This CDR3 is CASSYSKRGETQYF. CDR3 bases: TGTGCCAGCAGTTACTCGAAGCGCGGGGAGACCCAGTACTTC.

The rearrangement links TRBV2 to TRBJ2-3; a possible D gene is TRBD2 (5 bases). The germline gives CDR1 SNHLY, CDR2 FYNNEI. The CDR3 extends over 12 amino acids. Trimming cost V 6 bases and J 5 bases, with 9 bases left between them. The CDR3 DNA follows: TGTGCCAGCAGCCGGAGCGGAGATACGCAGTATTTT. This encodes CASSRSGDTQYF.

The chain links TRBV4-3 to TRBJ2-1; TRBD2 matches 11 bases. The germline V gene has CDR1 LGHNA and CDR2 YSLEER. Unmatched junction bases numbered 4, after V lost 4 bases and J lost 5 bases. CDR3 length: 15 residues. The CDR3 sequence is CASSRLLAGDNEQFF. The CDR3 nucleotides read TGCGCCAGCAGCCGATTACTAGCGGGAGACAATGAGCAGTTCTTC.

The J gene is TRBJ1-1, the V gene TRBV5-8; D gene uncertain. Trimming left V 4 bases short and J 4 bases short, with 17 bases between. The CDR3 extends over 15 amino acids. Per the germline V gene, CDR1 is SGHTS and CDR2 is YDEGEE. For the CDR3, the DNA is TGTGCCAGCAGCAAAGGACTTCAGGTTGCCACTGAAGCTTTCTTT. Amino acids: CASSKGLQVATEAFF. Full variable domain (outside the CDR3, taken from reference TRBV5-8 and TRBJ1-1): EAGVTQSPTHLIKTRGQQATLRCSPISGHTSVYWYQQALGLGLQFLLWYDEGEERNRGNFPPRFSGRQFPNYSSELNVNALELEDSALYLCASSKGLQVATEAFFGQGTRLTVV.

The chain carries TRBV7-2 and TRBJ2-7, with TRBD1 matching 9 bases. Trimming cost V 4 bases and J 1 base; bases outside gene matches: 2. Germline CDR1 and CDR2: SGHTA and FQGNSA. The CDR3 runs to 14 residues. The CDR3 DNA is TGTGCCAGCAGCTGGGGGACAGGGTCCTACGAGCAGTACTTC. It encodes CASSWGTGSYEQYF.

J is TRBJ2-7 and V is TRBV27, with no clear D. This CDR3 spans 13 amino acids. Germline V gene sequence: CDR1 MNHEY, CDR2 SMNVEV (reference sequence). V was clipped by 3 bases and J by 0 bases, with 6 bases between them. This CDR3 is CASSLTLSYEQYF. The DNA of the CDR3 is TGTGCCAGCAGTTTGACACTCTCCTACGAGCAGTACTTC.

This chain's CDR3 is CASISLGSDTQYF. The CDR3 DNA sequence: TGTGCCAGCATAAGCTTGGGATCAGATACGCAGTATTTT. V is TRBV6-5 and J is TRBJ2-3; D remains unclear. Germline CDR1 and CDR2: MNHEY and SVGAGI. This CDR3 spans 13 amino acids. Trimming took off 7 bases at V and 4 bases at J, with 12 bases between the two ends.

The DNA of the CDR3 is TGTGCCAGCAGCCCGGGAGGGGGGAGACAATACAATGAGCAGTTCTTC. The encoded protein is CASSPGGGRQYNEQFF. This rearrangement joins TRBV7-9 to TRBJ2-1; 8 bases line up with TRBD2. V lost 5 bases and J lost 4; bases outside the gene matches: 10. CDR1 is SEHNR and CDR2 is FQNEAQ in the germline V gene (reference sequence). The CDR3 sequence is 16 residues long.

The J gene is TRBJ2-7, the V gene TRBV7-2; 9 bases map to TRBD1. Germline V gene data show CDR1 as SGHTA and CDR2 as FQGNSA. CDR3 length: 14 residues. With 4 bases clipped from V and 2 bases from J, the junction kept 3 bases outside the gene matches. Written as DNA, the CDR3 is TGTGCCAGCAGCTCACGGACAGGGGCCTACGAGCAGTACTTC. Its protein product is CASSSRTGAYEQYF.

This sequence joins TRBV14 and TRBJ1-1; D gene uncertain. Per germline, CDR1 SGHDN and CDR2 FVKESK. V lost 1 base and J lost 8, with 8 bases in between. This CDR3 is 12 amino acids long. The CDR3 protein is CASSQVPHEAFF. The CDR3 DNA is TGTGCCAGCAGCCAAGTGCCGCACGAAGCTTTCTTT.

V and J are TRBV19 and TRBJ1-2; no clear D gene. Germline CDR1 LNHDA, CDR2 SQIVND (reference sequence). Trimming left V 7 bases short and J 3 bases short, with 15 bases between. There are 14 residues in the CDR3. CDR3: CASIASGGHYGYTF. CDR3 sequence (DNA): TGTGCCAGTATCGCGAGCGGCGGTCACTATGGCTACACCTTC.

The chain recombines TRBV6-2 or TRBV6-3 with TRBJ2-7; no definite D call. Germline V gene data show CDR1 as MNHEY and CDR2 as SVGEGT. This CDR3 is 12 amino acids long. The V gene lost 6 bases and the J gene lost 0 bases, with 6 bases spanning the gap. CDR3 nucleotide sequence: TGTGCCAGCAGCGACGGCTCCTACGAGCAGTACTTC. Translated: CASSDGSYEQYF.

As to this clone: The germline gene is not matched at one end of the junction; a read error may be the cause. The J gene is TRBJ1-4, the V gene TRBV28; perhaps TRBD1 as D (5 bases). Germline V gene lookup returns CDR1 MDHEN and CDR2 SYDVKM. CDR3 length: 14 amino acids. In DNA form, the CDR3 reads TGTGCCAGCAGTTTCCCCGGGACTACTGAAAAACTGTTTTTT. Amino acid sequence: CASSFPGTTEKLFF.

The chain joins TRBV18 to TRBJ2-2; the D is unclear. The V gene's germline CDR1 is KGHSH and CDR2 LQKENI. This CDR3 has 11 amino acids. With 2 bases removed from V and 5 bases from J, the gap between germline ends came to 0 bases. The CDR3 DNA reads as TGTGCCAGCTCACCAACCGGGGAGCTGTTTTTT. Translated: CASSPTGELFF.

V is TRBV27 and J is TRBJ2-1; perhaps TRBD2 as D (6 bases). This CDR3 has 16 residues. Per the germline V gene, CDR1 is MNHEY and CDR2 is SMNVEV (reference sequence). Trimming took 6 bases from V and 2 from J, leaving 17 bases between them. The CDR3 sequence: CASRPTSINPYNEQFF. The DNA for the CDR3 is TGTGCCAGCAGACCGACTAGTATCAATCCCTACAATGAGCAGTTCTTC.

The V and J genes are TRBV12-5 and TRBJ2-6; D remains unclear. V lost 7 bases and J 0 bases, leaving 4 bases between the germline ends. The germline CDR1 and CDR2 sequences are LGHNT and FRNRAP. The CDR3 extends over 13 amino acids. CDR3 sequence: CASVLSGANVLTF. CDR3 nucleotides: TGTGCTAGTGTTCTCTCTGGGGCCAACGTCCTGACTTTC.

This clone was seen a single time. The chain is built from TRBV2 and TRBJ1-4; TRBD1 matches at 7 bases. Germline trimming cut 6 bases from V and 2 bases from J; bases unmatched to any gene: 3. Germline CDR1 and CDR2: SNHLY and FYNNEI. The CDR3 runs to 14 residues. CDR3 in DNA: TGTGCCAGCAGAGGGGACAGCACTAATGAAAAACTGTTTTTT. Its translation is CASRGDSTNEKLFF.

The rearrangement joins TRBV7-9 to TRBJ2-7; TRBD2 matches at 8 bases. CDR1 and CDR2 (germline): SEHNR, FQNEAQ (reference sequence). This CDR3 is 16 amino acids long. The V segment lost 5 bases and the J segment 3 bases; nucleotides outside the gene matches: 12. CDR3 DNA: TGTGCCAGCAGCCGTTCTTCAGCGGGAGATAACTACGAGCAGTACTTC. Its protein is CASSRSSAGDNYEQYF.

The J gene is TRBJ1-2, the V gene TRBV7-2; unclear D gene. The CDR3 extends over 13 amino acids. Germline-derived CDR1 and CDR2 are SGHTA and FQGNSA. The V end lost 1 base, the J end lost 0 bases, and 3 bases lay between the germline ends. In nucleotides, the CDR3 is TGTGCCAGCAGCTTAGGGCCTAACTATGGCTACACCTTC. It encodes CASSLGPNYGYTF.

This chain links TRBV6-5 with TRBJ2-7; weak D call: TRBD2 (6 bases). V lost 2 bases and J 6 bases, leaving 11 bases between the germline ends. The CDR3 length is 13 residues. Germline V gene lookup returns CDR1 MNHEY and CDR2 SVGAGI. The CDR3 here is CASSYHDGGEQYF. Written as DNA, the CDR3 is TGTGCCAGCAGTTACCACGACGGGGGCGAGCAGTACTTC.

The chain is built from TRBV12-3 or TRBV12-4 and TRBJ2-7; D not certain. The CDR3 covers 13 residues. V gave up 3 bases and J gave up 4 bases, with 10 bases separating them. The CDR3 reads CASSLGSRYEQYF. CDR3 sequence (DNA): TGTGCCAGCAGTTTGGGGTCCCGGTACGAGCAGTACTTC.

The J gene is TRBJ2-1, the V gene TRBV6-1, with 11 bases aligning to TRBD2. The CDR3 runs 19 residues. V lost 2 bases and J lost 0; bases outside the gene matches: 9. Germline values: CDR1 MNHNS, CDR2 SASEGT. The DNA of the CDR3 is TGTGCCAGCAGTGAATGGGGACTAGCGGACCGAAGCTCCTACAATGAGCAGTTCTTC. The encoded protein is CASSEWGLADRSSYNEQFF.

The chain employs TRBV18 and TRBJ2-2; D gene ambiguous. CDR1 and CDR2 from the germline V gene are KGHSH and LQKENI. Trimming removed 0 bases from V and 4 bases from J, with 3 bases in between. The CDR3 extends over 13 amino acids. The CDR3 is CASSPPGTGELFF. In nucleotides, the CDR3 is TGTGCCAGCTCACCACCGGGCACCGGGGAGCTGTTTTTT.

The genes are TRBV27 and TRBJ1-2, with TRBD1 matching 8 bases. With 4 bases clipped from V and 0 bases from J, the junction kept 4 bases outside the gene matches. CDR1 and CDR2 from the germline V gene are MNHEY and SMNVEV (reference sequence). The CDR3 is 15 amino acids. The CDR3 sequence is CASSSLTGANYGYTF. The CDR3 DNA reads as TGTGCCAGCAGTTCCCTGACAGGGGCTAACTATGGCTACACCTTC.

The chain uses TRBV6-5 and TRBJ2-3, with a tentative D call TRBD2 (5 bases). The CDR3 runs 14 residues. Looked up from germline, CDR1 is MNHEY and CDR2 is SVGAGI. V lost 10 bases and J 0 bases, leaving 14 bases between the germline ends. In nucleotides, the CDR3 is TGTGCCACCAGCCGGGAAGTTAGCACAGATACGCAGTATTTT. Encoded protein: CATSREVSTDTQYF.

The CDR3 DNA is TGTGCCAGTAGTATAGGAGGGACAGTAGATTATGGCTACACCTTC. It codes for CASSIGGTVDYGYTF. J is TRBJ1-2 and V is TRBV19; the match to TRBD1 covers 7 bases. Trimming removed 1 base from V and 5 bases from J; junction bases left unmatched: 7. This CDR3 has 15 residues. CDR1 LNHDA and CDR2 SQIVND come from the germline V gene (reference sequence).

The CDR3 protein is CASREGCGGELFF. For the CDR3, the DNA is TGCGCCAGCAGAGAAGGGTGTGGTGGGGAGCTGTTTTTT. The chain links TRBV10-1 to TRBJ2-2; D remains ambiguous. The germline CDR1 and CDR2 sequences are WNHNN and SYGVQD (reference sequence). V lost 6 bases to trimming and J lost 8 bases, with 13 bases between them. This CDR3 region has 13 residues.

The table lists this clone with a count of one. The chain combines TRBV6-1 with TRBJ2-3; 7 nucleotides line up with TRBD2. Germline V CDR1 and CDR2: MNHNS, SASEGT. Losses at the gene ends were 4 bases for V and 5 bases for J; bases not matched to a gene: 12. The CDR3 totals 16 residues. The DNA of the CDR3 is TGTGCCAGCAGTGCCTCCGGACTAGGGGCGGGAGATACGCAGTATTTT. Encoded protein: CASSASGLGAGDTQYF.